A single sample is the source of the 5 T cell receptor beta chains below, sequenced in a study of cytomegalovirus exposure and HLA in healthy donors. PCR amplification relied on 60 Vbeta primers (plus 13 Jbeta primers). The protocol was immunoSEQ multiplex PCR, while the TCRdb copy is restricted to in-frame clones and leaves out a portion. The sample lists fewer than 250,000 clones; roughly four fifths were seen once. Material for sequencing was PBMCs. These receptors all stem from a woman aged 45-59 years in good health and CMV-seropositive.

This CDR3 is CSVQGISNYGYTF. CDR3 nucleotide sequence: TGCAGCGTCCAGGGGATCTCTAACTATGGCTACACCTTC. V is TRBV29-1 and J is TRBJ1-2; D possibly corresponds to TRBD1 (6 bases). With 6 bases removed from V and 0 bases from J, the gap between germline ends came to 11 bases. The CDR3 has 13 amino acids. Looked up from germline, CDR1 is SQVTM and CDR2 is ANQGSEA.

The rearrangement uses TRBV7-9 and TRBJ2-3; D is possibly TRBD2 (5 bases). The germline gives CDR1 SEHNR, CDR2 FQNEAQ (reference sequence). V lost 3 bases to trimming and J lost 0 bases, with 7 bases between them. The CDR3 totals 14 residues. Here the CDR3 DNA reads TGTGCCAGCAGCTTTTCGGGGAGCACAGATACGCAGTATTTT. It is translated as CASSFSGSTDTQYF.

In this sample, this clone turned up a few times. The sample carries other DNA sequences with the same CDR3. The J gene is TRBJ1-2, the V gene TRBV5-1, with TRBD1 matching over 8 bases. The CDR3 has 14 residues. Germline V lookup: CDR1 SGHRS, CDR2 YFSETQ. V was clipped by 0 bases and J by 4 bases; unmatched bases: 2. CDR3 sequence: CASSLGQGAYGYTF. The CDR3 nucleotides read TGCGCCAGCAGCTTGGGGCAGGGGGCCTATGGCTACACCTTC.

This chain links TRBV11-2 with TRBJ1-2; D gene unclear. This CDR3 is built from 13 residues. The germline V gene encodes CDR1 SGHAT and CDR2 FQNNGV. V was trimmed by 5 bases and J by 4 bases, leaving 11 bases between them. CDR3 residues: CASSAEGSYGYTF. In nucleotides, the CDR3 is TGTGCCAGCAGCGCCGAGGGTTCCTATGGCTACACCTTC. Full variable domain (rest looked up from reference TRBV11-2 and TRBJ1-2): EAGVAQSPRYKIIEKRQSVAFWCNPISGHATLYWYQQILGQGPKLLIQFQNNGVVDDSQLPKDRFSAERLKGVDSTLKIQPAKLEDSAVYLCASSAEGSYGYTFGSGTRLTVV.

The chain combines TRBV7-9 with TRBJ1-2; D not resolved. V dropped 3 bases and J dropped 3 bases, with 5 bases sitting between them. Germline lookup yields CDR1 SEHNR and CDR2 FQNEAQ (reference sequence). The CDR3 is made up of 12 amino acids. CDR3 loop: CASSFSDYGYTF. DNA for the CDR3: TGTGCCAGCAGCTTTTCCGACTATGGCTACACCTTC.